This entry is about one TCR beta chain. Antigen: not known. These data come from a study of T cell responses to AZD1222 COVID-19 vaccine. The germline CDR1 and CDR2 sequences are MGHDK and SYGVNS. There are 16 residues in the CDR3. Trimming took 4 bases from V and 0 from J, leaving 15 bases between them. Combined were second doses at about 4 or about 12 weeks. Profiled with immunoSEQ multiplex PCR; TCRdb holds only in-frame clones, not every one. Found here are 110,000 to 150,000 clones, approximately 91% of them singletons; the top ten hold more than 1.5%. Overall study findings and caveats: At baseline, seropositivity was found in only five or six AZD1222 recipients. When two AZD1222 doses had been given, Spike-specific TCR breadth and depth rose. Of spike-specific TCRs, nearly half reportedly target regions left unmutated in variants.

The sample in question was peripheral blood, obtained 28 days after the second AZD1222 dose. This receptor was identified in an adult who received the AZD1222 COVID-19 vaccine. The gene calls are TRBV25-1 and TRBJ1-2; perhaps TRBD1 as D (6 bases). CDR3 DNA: TGTGCCAGCAGTGGCTTGGGGGCAGAGGCTAACTATGGCTACACCTTC. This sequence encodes CASSGLGAEANYGYTF.